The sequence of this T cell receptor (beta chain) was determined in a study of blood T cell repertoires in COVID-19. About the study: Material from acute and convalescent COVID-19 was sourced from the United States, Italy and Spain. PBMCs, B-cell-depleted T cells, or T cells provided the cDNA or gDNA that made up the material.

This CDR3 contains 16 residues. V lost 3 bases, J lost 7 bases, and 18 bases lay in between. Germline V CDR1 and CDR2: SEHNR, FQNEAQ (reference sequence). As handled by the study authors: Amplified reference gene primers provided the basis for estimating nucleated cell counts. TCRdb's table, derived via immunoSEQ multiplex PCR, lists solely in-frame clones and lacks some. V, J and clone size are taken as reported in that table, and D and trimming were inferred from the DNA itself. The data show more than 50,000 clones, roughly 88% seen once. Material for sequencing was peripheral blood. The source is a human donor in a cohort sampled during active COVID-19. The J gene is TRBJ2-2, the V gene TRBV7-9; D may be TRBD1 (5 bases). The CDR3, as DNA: TGTGCCAGCAGCTTCGGTCTAGGGGTGACCGGCGGGGAGCTGTTTTTT. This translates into CASSFGLGVTGGELFF.